Listed below are T cell receptor beta chains from one sample, sequenced in a study of early T cells in non-severe SARS-CoV-2 infection. TCRdb processed the 5' RACE reads anew with MiXCR; each CDR3 protein has one entry. The table includes 68,000 or so distinct CDR3 sequences, approximately 10% detected once. The sequenced material came from whole blood. The receptors were gathered from an adult who was a healthcare worker with PCR-confirmed SARS-CoV-2 infection or an uninfected control (not recorded which). Both conserved end residues are part of each CDR3. D genes are given only for firm matches. Only some rows state a clone size, as once, few, many or a class for expanded clones.

j_gene: TRBJ2-1; d_gene: .; v_gene: TRBV10-3; abundance: once; CDR3aa: CAISESVSASYNEQFF; CDR3nt: TGTGCCATCAGTGAGTCTGTCAGCGCGAGCTACAATGAGCAGTTCTTC
j_gene: TRBJ1-1; d_gene: .; v_gene: TRBV5-1; abundance: many; CDR3aa: CASRDTKGTEAFF; CDR3nt: TGCGCCAGCAGGGACACTAAGGGCACTGAAGCTTTCTTT
j_gene: TRBJ2-2; d_gene: TRBD2; v_gene: TRBV5-4; abundance: many; CDR3aa: CASSSRAGVTTGELFF; CDR3nt: TGTGCCAGCAGCTCTCGAGCGGGAGTGACCACCGGGGAGCTGTTTTTT
j_gene: TRBJ2-3; d_gene: .; v_gene: TRBV10-3; abundance: .; CDR3aa: CAGAAEASTDTQYF; CDR3nt: TGTGCCGGGGCGGCGGAGGCTAGCACAGATACGCAGTATTTT
j_gene: TRBJ2-5; d_gene: .; v_gene: TRBV3-1; abundance: many; CDR3aa: CASSLAPGGEQTQYF; CDR3nt: TGTGCCAGCAGCCTAGCCCCTGGCGGGGAACAGACCCAGTACTTC
j_gene: TRBJ2-2; d_gene: .; v_gene: TRBV24-1; abundance: few; CDR3aa: CATSDLMRGGELFF; CDR3nt: TGTGCCACCAGTGATTTGATGAGAGGCGGGGAGCTGTTTTTT
j_gene: TRBJ2-7; d_gene: TRBD2; v_gene: TRBV9; abundance: few; CDR3aa: CASSPRLALIHEQYF; CDR3nt: TGTGCCAGCAGCCCCCGACTAGCGCTCATCCACGAGCAGTACTTC
j_gene: TRBJ2-2; d_gene: .; v_gene: TRBV27; abundance: few; CDR3aa: CASSLWGNTGELFF; CDR3nt: TGTGCCAGCAGTTTATGGGGGAACACCGGGGAGCTGTTTTTT
j_gene: TRBJ2-1; d_gene: TRBD2; v_gene: TRBV3-1; abundance: many; CDR3aa: CASSPRLAGSNEQFF; CDR3nt: TGTGCCAGCAGCCCCCGACTAGCGGGAAGCAATGAGCAGTTCTTC
j_gene: TRBJ2-5; d_gene: .; v_gene: TRBV4-2; abundance: .; CDR3aa: CASSQDVVRGVGETQYF; CDR3nt: TGTGCCAGCAGCCAAGATGTTGTTCGGGGAGTCGGAGAGACCCAGTACTTC
j_gene: TRBJ2-3; d_gene: TRBD1; v_gene: TRBV2; abundance: few; CDR3aa: CAGTGDEDTQYF; CDR3nt: TGTGCCGGAACAGGGGATGAGGATACGCAGTATTTT
j_gene: TRBJ1-1; d_gene: .; v_gene: TRBV28; abundance: many; CDR3aa: CASRAWESNEAFF; CDR3nt: TGTGCCAGCAGAGCCTGGGAGTCCAACGAAGCTTTCTTT
j_gene: TRBJ2-7; d_gene: .; v_gene: TRBV20-1; abundance: .; CDR3aa: CSASSTEEQYF; CDR3nt: TGCAGTGCTAGTTCGACAGAAGAGCAGTACTTC
j_gene: TRBJ2-6; d_gene: TRBD2; v_gene: TRBV2; abundance: few; CDR3aa: CASSEARLATGANVLTF; CDR3nt: TGTGCCAGCAGTGAAGCCAGACTAGCAACCGGGGCCAACGTCCTGACTTTC
j_gene: TRBJ2-4; d_gene: .; v_gene: TRBV19; abundance: many; CDR3aa: CASSMDKNVLNIQYF; CDR3nt: TGTGCCAGTAGTATGGACAAGAACGTCTTGAACATTCAGTACTTC
j_gene: TRBJ1-4; d_gene: .; v_gene: TRBV28; abundance: few; CDR3aa: CASSVAPGTGRHNEKLFF; CDR3nt: TGTGCCAGCAGCGTAGCCCCGGGGACCGGGCGCCACAATGAAAAACTGTTTTTT
j_gene: TRBJ2-5; d_gene: TRBD2; v_gene: TRBV20-1; abundance: once; CDR3aa: CSARGSSGIETQYF; CDR3nt: TGCAGTGCTCGCGGGAGTAGCGGGATAGAGACCCAGTACTTC
j_gene: TRBJ2-3; d_gene: TRBD2; v_gene: TRBV14; abundance: many; CDR3aa: CASSQGPGGPRDTQYF; CDR3nt: TGTGCCAGCAGCCAAGGACCGGGAGGGCCGAGAGATACGCAGTATTTT
j_gene: TRBJ1-1; d_gene: .; v_gene: TRBV9; abundance: .; CDR3aa: CASSVVPGSGTEAFF; CDR3nt: TGTGCCAGCAGCGTAGTTCCTGGGAGCGGCACTGAAGCTTTCTTT
j_gene: TRBJ2-2; d_gene: .; v_gene: TRBV12-3/TRBV12-4; abundance: many; CDR3aa: CASSFLVGTGELFF; CDR3nt: TGTGCCAGCAGTTTTCTAGTGGGAACCGGGGAGCTGTTTTTT
j_gene: TRBJ2-1; d_gene: TRBD2; v_gene: TRBV18; abundance: .; CDR3aa: CASSPGSGTYNEQFF; CDR3nt: TGTGCCAGCTCACCAGGTAGCGGGACCTATAATGAGCAGTTCTTC
j_gene: TRBJ1-5; d_gene: .; v_gene: TRBV28; abundance: many; CDR3aa: CASSLTRGQPQHF; CDR3nt: TGTGCCAGCAGTTTGACGAGGGGCCAGCCCCAGCATTTT
j_gene: TRBJ2-7; d_gene: .; v_gene: TRBV6-6; abundance: many; CDR3aa: CASSYPDRYEQYF; CDR3nt: TGTGCCAGCAGTTACCCTGATAGATACGAGCAGTACTTC
j_gene: TRBJ1-3; d_gene: .; v_gene: TRBV12-3/TRBV12-4; abundance: .; CDR3aa: CASSLISTIDRYF; CDR3nt: TGTGCCAGCAGCCTTATATCGACAATCGATAGGTATTTT
j_gene: TRBJ2-7; d_gene: .; v_gene: TRBV15; abundance: many; CDR3aa: CATSRDPTYEQYF; CDR3nt: TGTGCCACCAGCAGAGATCCAACCTACGAGCAGTACTTC
j_gene: TRBJ2-7; d_gene: .; v_gene: TRBV5-8; abundance: .; CDR3aa: CASSLEGLTYEQYF; CDR3nt: TGTGCCAGCAGCTTGGAAGGATTAACCTACGAGCAGTACTTC
j_gene: TRBJ2-1; d_gene: .; v_gene: TRBV24-1; abundance: few; CDR3aa: CATSDLQGSEQFF; CDR3nt: TGTGCCACCAGTGACCTGCAGGGGAGTGAGCAGTTCTTC
j_gene: TRBJ1-2; d_gene: .; v_gene: TRBV7-8; abundance: few; CDR3aa: CASSLGPPRGYTF; CDR3nt: TGTGCCAGCAGCTTGGGGCCGCCCCGGGGCTACACCTTC
j_gene: TRBJ2-3; d_gene: TRBD1; v_gene: TRBV4-1; abundance: many; CDR3aa: CASSRGQGFADTQYF; CDR3nt: TGCGCCAGCAGCCGCGGACAGGGATTTGCAGATACGCAGTATTTT
j_gene: TRBJ2-1; d_gene: TRBD2; v_gene: TRBV20-1; abundance: many; CDR3aa: CSATSGGYEQFF; CDR3nt: TGCAGTGCAACCTCCGGGGGGTATGAGCAGTTCTTC
j_gene: TRBJ2-1; d_gene: .; v_gene: TRBV2; abundance: few; CDR3aa: CASRFERASYNEQFF; CDR3nt: TGTGCCAGCAGGTTTGAACGGGCCTCCTACAATGAGCAGTTCTTC